Described below is a single TCR beta chain sequence and its context. Germline-derived CDR1 and CDR2 are SQVTM and ANQGSEA. The CDR3 runs 18 residues. With 3 bases clipped from V and 0 bases from J, the junction kept 10 bases outside the gene matches. This sample is drawn from a study of blood T cells in healthy people across ages. Sample-barcoded 5' priming and a J-beta primer mix drove a second PCR of about 6 to 11 cycles. The template-switch adaptor was a 5' adaptor with 12 random nucleotides. It tagged each cDNA molecule. TCRdb fed the 5' RACE reads into MiXCR, producing one record per CDR3 protein. This sample has roughly 1,300,000 distinct CDR3 sequences, with roughly 59% found just once.

The chain is built from TRBV29-1 and TRBJ2-4; 11 bases line up with TRBD2. This TCR was sampled from a man aged 18 to 29 in good health. The sequenced sample consisted of blood. CDR3 DNA: TGCAGCGTTGATGGTCTAGCGGGAGGCCACCCAGCCAAAAACATTCAGTACTTC. Its translation: CSVDGLAGGHPAKNIQYF. Using reference TRBV29-1 and TRBJ2-4 for the parts outside the CDR3, the full variable domain is SAVISQKPSRDICQRGTSLTIQCQVDSQVTMMFWYRQQPGQSLTLIATANQGSEATYESGFVIDKFPISRPNLTFSTLTVSNMSPEDSSIYLCSVDGLAGGHPAKNIQYFGAGTRLSVL.